This TCR beta chain originates from a study of vaccination and CD4 T cells after COVID-19. Study information: Stimuli were overlapping spike peptide pools of SARS-CoV-2 and three common cold coronaviruses (HCoV-NL63, HCoV-OC43, HCoV-229E). Study observations and caveats: Convalescent patients showed a median about 86% of reactive clones that were seen only post-vaccination.

Sequencing of DNA taken from cultured CD4+ T cells relied on the Oncomine TCR Beta short-read assay. Cultured CD4+ T cells yielded the extracted genomic DNA. TCRdb reanalysed the PCR reads using MiXCR and keeps one entry per CDR3 protein. The data contain about 7,100 distinct CDR3 sequences, 73% of them singletons. Of note for this clonotype: Its cognate antigen is unknown.

After removal of 3 bases from V and 0 bases from J, the junction contained 5 bases not matched to a gene. CDR3 length: 17 residues. CDR1 MGHRA and CDR2 YSYEKL come from the germline V gene. Noted treatment: roughly 11-day PBMC culture with coronavirus spike peptide pools or control peptides (ViraFEST assay). Both day 3 and day 7 involved replacing half of the medium with fresh IL-2 medium. The receptor comes from a human donor who had recovered from COVID-19. What was sequenced was CD4+ T cells from blood, cultured in vitro. The chain employs TRBV4-1 and TRBJ2-1, with 10 bases identical to TRBD1. The CDR3 sequence: CASSQRGTGASYNEQFF. CDR3 DNA: TGCGCCAGCAGCCAGAGAGGGACAGGGGCCTCCTACAATGAGCAGTTCTTC.